This T cell receptor (beta chain) was found in a study of T-cell memory formation after mild COVID-19. Whole-study context: Largely, the TCR clusters proved donor specific. General observations from the study: There were some responding clones in pre-infection memory, which suggested that cross-reactive memory had joined.

TCRdb recomputed calls from the 5' RACE reads with MiXCR, one row per CDR3 protein. The sample lists about 400,000 distinct CDR3 sequences, about 17% occurring once. Germline V gene data show CDR1 as MNHNY and CDR2 as SVGAGI (reference sequence). This CDR3 comprises 15 residues. V shed 0 bases and J shed 1 base, with 9 bases lying between them. Notes on this clonotype: What it binds is not known.

The clonotype originates from a man aged 18 to 29 who had mild COVID-19 (a few samples of this study predate the infection). Cell type and time point are not known. The sequenced material came from PBMCs or a T cell subset sorted from them (not recorded which). This rearrangement joins TRBV6-6 to TRBJ1-1; D remains ambiguous. DNA of the CDR3: TGTGCCAGCAGTTACTCAAGAGCCGGGAACACTGAAGCTTTCTTT. Amino acids: CASSYSRAGNTEAFF.